The clone carrying this T cell receptor (beta chain) was recorded only once. Antigen specificity is unknown. Germline values: CDR1 MNHEY, CDR2 SMNVEV (reference sequence). CDR3 length: 21 amino acids. The ends lost 0 bases at V and 4 bases at J; junction bases unmatched: 19. This record comes from a study of OX40 agonist ivuxolimab in advanced cancers. General study results and limits: Those patients achieving a partial response at 0.1-3.0 mg/kg showed among the lowest clonal expansion.

Repertoires were generated with immunoSEQ multiplex PCR, while TCRdb's copy carries only in-frame clones and drops some. The table records tens of thousands of clones, just over 85% of them present only once. The sequence was collected from an adult with an advanced solid tumor such as melanoma, head and neck, liver or kidney cancer. The sample consisted of CD4+ or CD8+ T cells sorted from blood, taken in a trial of the OX40 agonist ivuxolimab. The V gene is TRBV27, the J gene TRBJ1-5; 9 positions agree with TRBD1. The CDR3 region is CASSLSSRTGTGTSLNQPQHF. CDR3 nucleotide sequence: TGTGCCAGCAGTTTATCTAGCAGGACCGGGACAGGGACCTCCTTGAATCAGCCCCAGCATTTT.